The 32 T cell receptor beta chains in this list originate from one sample, sequenced in a study of blood T cell repertoires in COVID-19. The table came from immunoSEQ multiplex PCR; TCRdb's copy has only in-frame clones and leaves some out. The sample yields some 200,000 clones, 70% to 90% seen once. Sequenced material: peripheral blood. The receptors derive from a woman aged 80 or older with acute or convalescent COVID-19.

This clone was seen only a few times. The V gene is TRBV11-1, the J gene TRBJ2-2, with 7 bases matching TRBD2. The junction had 2 bases not matched to a gene; V was cut back by 4 bases and J by 0 bases. This CDR3 spans 15 amino acids. Germline values: CDR1 SGHAT, CDR2 FQDESV (reference sequence). DNA of the CDR3: TGTGCCAGCAGCTCGGGACTACCGAACACCGGGGAGCTGTTTTTT. It is translated as CASSSGLPNTGELFF.

V gene TRBV6-5 combines with J gene TRBJ1-3; TRBD1 is a possible D gene (5 bases). The germline gives CDR1 MNHEY, CDR2 SVGAGI. The length of the CDR3 is 16 residues. The V gene lost 0 bases and the J gene lost 4 bases, with 13 bases spanning the gap. CDR3 sequence: CASSYSGEARGNTIYF. CDR3 nucleotide sequence: TGTGCCAGCAGTTACTCAGGGGAGGCAAGGGGAAACACCATATATTTT.

This CDR3 is CATSRVGYNNEQFF. The CDR3 DNA sequence: TGTGCCACCAGCAGAGTGGGCTATAACAATGAGCAGTTCTTC. V is TRBV15 and J is TRBJ2-1; no firm D call. The CDR3 covers 14 residues. V lost 1 base and J lost 5, with 9 bases in between. Germline CDR1 reads LNHNV; CDR2 reads YYDKDF (reference sequence).

The chain combines TRBV7-2 with TRBJ1-2, with 9 bases matching TRBD1. Germline V CDR1 and CDR2: SGHTA, FQGNSA. J gave up 8 bases and V 5 bases, and 9 bases lay outside the gene matches. This CDR3 spans 14 amino acids. In nucleotides, the CDR3 is TGTGCCAGCAGCCCGGGACAGGGCGGTATGGGCTACACCTTC. As protein: CASSPGQGGMGYTF.

This rearrangement joins TRBV2 to TRBJ1-1, with D perhaps matching TRBD1 (5 bases). Trimming left V 2 bases short and J 1 base short, with 11 bases between. CDR3 size: 15 residues. From germline, CDR1 is SNHLY and CDR2 FYNNEI. The CDR3 DNA reads as TGTGCCAGCAGTGAAAATGTAGGGGAGAACACTGAAGCTTTCTTT. Its translation is CASSENVGENTEAFF.

A word on this clone: The sample has other DNA sequences that encode this CDR3 too. This chain joins TRBV29-1 and TRBJ1-2, with TRBD1 identical over 9 bases. The CDR3 loop spans 12 amino acids. Germline lookup yields CDR1 SQVTM and CDR2 ANQGSEA. J was trimmed by 3 bases and V by 5 bases; bases with no gene match: 1. In nucleotides, the CDR3 is TGCAGCGTTCGGACAGGGGACTATGGCTACACCTTC. It translates to CSVRTGDYGYTF.

The chain combines TRBV30 with TRBJ2-2; D is perhaps TRBD1 (6 bases). Germline V lookup: CDR1 GTSNPN, CDR2 SVGIG (reference sequence). CDR3 length: 14 amino acids. V was cut by 0 bases and J by 5 bases, with 10 bases left in between. DNA for the CDR3: TGTGCCTGGAGTGTTAGAGGGGGAACCGGGGAGCTGTTTTTT. Translation: CAWSVRGGTGELFF.

This clone was observed a few times. Other nucleotide sequences in the sample specify the same CDR3. This chain links TRBV7-8 with TRBJ2-3; 11 bases are a match to TRBD2. Trimming took 1 base from V and 5 from J; bases not matched to a gene: 5. This CDR3 has 16 residues. Germline loops: CDR1 SGHVS, CDR2 FQNEAQ. The CDR3 region is CASSLVSGGAGDTQYF. The CDR3 nucleotides are TGTGCCAGCAGCTTAGTTAGCGGGGGGGCTGGAGATACGCAGTATTTT. The complete variable domain, with remaining parts taken from reference TRBV7-8 and TRBJ2-3, reads GAGVSQSPRYKVAKRGQDVALRCDPISGHVSLFWYQQALGQGPEFLTYFQNEAQLDKSGLPSDRFFAERPEGSVSTLKIQRTQQEDSAVYLCASSLVSGGAGDTQYFGPGTRLTVL.

V and J are TRBV19 and TRBJ1-2, with TRBD1 identical over 7 bases. The CDR3 has 14 amino acids. V gave up 2 bases and J gave up 8 bases; unmatched junction bases: 8. Germline CDR1 reads LNHDA; CDR2 reads SQIVND (reference sequence). Written as DNA, the CDR3 is TGTGCCAGTAGTATAACAAGCCGGGACAGAGGCTACACCTTC. Amino acid sequence: CASSITSRDRGYTF.

V is TRBV5-1 and J is TRBJ2-6; TRBD1 matches 7 bases. Germline V gene data show CDR1 as SGHRS and CDR2 as YFSETQ. This CDR3 spans 16 amino acids. Trimming cost V 4 bases and J 2 bases; bases outside gene matches: 6. CDR3 in DNA: TGCGCCAGCAGCCCGACAGGGTCCGCTGGGGCCAACGTCCTGACTTTC. Protein sequence: CASSPTGSAGANVLTF.

This chain uses TRBV7-3 with TRBJ2-7; 9 nucleotides match TRBD2. The V gene end was trimmed by 0 bases and the J gene end by 5 bases; junction bases not matched to a gene: 5. Germline V lookup: CDR1 SGHTA, CDR2 FQGTGA. The CDR3 runs to 15 residues. CDR3 amino acids: CASSLTGGRADEQYF. The CDR3 nucleotides are TGTGCCAGCAGCTTAACGGGCGGGAGGGCGGACGAGCAGTACTTC.

There are a few counts of this clone. The chain combines TRBV3-1 (or the pseudogene TRBV3-2) with TRBJ1-2; 7 nucleotides line up with TRBD1. Trimming at V came to 3 bases and at J to 6 bases, leaving 7 bases not matched to a gene. This CDR3 has 14 amino acids. CDR1 LGHDT and CDR2 YNNKEL come from the germline V gene (reference sequence). Here the CDR3 reads CASSHGQVSNGYTF. The DNA of the CDR3 is TGTGCCAGCAGCCATGGACAGGTCTCGAATGGCTACACCTTC.

The genes are TRBV11-2 and TRBJ2-7; 7 nucleotides align to TRBD1. CDR3 length: 15 residues. From germline, CDR1 is SGHAT and CDR2 FQNNGV. The ends lost 1 base at V and 0 bases at J; junction bases unmatched: 3. For the CDR3, the DNA is TGTGCCAGCAGCTTAGGCGGACAGGCCTCCTACGAGCAGTACTTC. Its protein product is CASSLGGQASYEQYF. Full variable domain (rest looked up from reference TRBV11-2 and TRBJ2-7): EAGVAQSPRYKIIEKRQSVAFWCNPISGHATLYWYQQILGQGPKLLIQFQNNGVVDDSQLPKDRFSAERLKGVDSTLKIQPAKLEDSAVYLCASSLGGQASYEQYFGPGTRLTVT.

The CDR3 region is CASSRGPSGHWGQFF. The CDR3 DNA reads TGTGCCAGCAGCCGAGGCCCTAGCGGGCATTGGGGGCAGTTCTTC. The chain links TRBV11-2 to TRBJ2-1; 8 nucleotides line up with TRBD2. The CDR3 covers 15 residues. Trimming removed 5 bases from V and 12 bases from J; junction bases left unmatched: 15. Germline loops: CDR1 SGHAT, CDR2 FQNNGV.

The CDR3 nucleotides are TGTGCCAGCAGCGTTTCTCCAGGACATAATGAAAAACTGTTTTTT. Translation gives CASSVSPGHNEKLFF. The gene calls are TRBV9 and TRBJ1-4, with a tentative D call TRBD1 (5 bases). The V and J ends lost 2 bases and 4 bases respectively, with 12 bases between them. Germline V CDR1 and CDR2: SGDLS, YYNGEE. The CDR3 consists of 15 residues.

The chain has TRBV9 and TRBJ2-3; D is perhaps TRBD2 (6 bases). CDR1 is SGDLS and CDR2 is YYNGEE in the germline V gene. There are 15 residues in the CDR3. Between the trimmed V and J ends, which lost 0 bases and 2 bases, there was a span of 10 bases. In nucleotides, the CDR3 is TGTGCCAGCAGCGTAGGCGGGATCGCCACAGATACGCAGTATTTT. This codes for CASSVGGIATDTQYF.

This chain joins TRBV6-5 and TRBJ2-7, with TRBD2 matching 7 bases. With 6 bases clipped from V and 1 base from J, the junction kept 6 bases outside the gene matches. Germline V gene sequence: CDR1 MNHEY, CDR2 SVGAGI. This CDR3 spans 14 amino acids. CDR3: CASSRTSVSYEQYF. The DNA for the CDR3 is TGTGCCAGCAGCCGTACTAGCGTGTCCTACGAGCAGTACTTC.

The rearrangement uses TRBV18 and TRBJ2-7; unclear D gene. Germline V gives CDR1 KGHSH, CDR2 LQKENI. The CDR3 runs 12 residues. Between the trimmed V and J ends, which lost 6 bases and 5 bases, there was a span of 11 bases. CDR3 protein: CASSPDSHEQYF. The CDR3 DNA is TGTGCCAGCTCTCCAGACTCTCACGAGCAGTACTTC. Complete variable domain (other parts from reference TRBV18 and TRBJ2-7): NAGVMQNPRHLVRRRGQEARLRCSPMKGHSHVYWYRQLPEEGLKFMVYLQKENIIDESGMPKERFSAEFPKEGPSILRIQQVVRGDSAAYFCASSPDSHEQYFGPGTRLTVT.

About this clone itself: Possible read error: a much larger clone is one base away. This CDR3 is missing its conserved last phenylalanine or tryptophan, likely due to a read error. The chain employs TRBV6-2 or TRBV6-3 and TRBJ1-1; a possible D gene is TRBD1 (5 bases). Trimming removed 0 bases from V and 5 bases from J, with 10 bases in between. The CDR3 has 14 residues. Germline V CDR1 and CDR2: MNHEY, SVGEGT. This CDR3 reads CASSYSKGVTEAFL. CDR3 in DNA: TGTGCCAGCAGTTACTCGAAAGGGGTGACTGAAGCTTTCCTT.

A word on this clone: Other DNA sequences within the sample encode an identical CDR3. V usage is TRBV5-1 and J usage is TRBJ1-1; D remains ambiguous. Trimming took 0 bases from V and 1 from J, leaving 7 bases between them. Germline CDR1 SGHRS, CDR2 YFSETQ. This CDR3 region has 14 residues. As DNA, the CDR3 is TGCGCCAGCAGCTTGGTATCAGAGAACACTGAAGCTTTCTTT. Translated, it gives CASSLVSENTEAFF.

This clone appeared a few times. The V and J genes are TRBV5-1 and TRBJ2-3; perhaps TRBD1 as D (5 bases). The CDR3 has 16 amino acids. Deletions cut 0 bases from V and 0 bases from J, with 11 bases between. CDR1 is SGHRS, CDR2 YFSETQ, per germline. CDR3 region: CASSLEGRASTDTQYF. The CDR3 DNA sequence: TGCGCCAGCAGCTTGGAAGGCAGGGCTAGCACAGATACGCAGTATTTT.

The chain employs TRBV7-9 and TRBJ2-7; D is uncertain. The CDR3 runs to 13 residues. CDR1 is SEHNR and CDR2 is FQNEAQ in the germline V gene (reference sequence). The V and J ends lost 5 bases and 4 bases respectively, with 12 bases between them. CDR3 sequence reads: CASSLRSPYEQYF. CDR3 sequence (DNA): TGTGCCAGCAGCCTAAGATCACCTTACGAGCAGTACTTC.

The chain is built from TRBV19 and TRBJ1-1; 11 bases are a match to TRBD1. V trimming: 5 bases; J trimming: 7 bases; junction bases outside the gene matches: 6. Germline CDR1 reads LNHDA; CDR2 reads SQIVND (reference sequence). The CDR3 extends over 14 amino acids. In DNA form, the CDR3 reads TGTGCCAGTAGTGGGACAGGGGGGTTCGGTGAAGCTTTCTTT. This sequence encodes CASSGTGGFGEAFF.

This chain links TRBV19 with TRBJ2-3, with 9 bases matching TRBD2. J gave up 6 bases and V 9 bases, and 13 bases lay outside the gene matches. Germline lookup yields CDR1 LNHDA and CDR2 SQIVND (reference sequence). The CDR3 runs 15 residues. CDR3 nucleotides: TGTGCCAGCGGGGCATTGGCGGGAGGGCCGGATACGCAGTATTTT. It specifies CASGALAGGPDTQYF.

There are a few counts of this clone. J is TRBJ2-1 and V is TRBV6-1; 8 nucleotides line up with TRBD2. Germline trimming cut 3 bases from V and 6 bases from J; bases unmatched to any gene: 7. The CDR3 totals 15 residues. CDR1 is MNHNS, CDR2 SASEGT, per germline. The CDR3 protein is CASSDKTGGLNEQFF. The CDR3 region has the DNA TGTGCCAGCAGTGATAAAACGGGGGGGCTCAATGAGCAGTTCTTC.

This clone was counted once. V is TRBV6-1 and J is TRBJ2-7; D not resolved. Trimming took 3 bases from V and 0 from J, leaving 9 bases between them. Germline assignment: CDR1 MNHNS and CDR2 SASEGT. The CDR3 covers 14 residues. The CDR3 DNA sequence: TGTGCCAGCAGTGAGTCCAGGAACTCCTACGAGCAGTACTTC. It codes for CASSESRNSYEQYF.

This clone was observed a single time. V gene TRBV6-2 or TRBV6-3 combines with J gene TRBJ1-1; 8 nucleotides agree with TRBD1. The length of the CDR3 is 18 residues. In germline, CDR1 is MNHEY, CDR2 SVGEGT. V gave up 0 bases and J gave up 2 bases; unmatched junction bases: 11. The CDR3 here is CASSYSPPGTGFNTEAFF. The CDR3 DNA sequence: TGTGCCAGCAGTTACTCCCCCCCCGGGACAGGCTTTAACACTGAAGCTTTCTTT.

This rearrangement joins TRBV10-3 to TRBJ1-4; TRBD1 agrees at 7 bases. CDR1 is ENHRY, CDR2 SYGVKD, per germline. This CDR3 comprises 15 residues. J lost 4 bases, V lost 2 bases, and 4 bases had no gene match. This CDR3 reads CAISEQTGYNEKLFF. CDR3 sequence (DNA): TGTGCCATCAGTGAGCAGACAGGGTATAATGAAAAACTGTTTTTT.

The chain employs TRBV9 and TRBJ2-1, with D perhaps TRBD2 (6 bases). Germline CDR1 and CDR2: SGDLS and YYNGEE. The ends were cut back, 3 bases at V and 4 bases at J, with 14 bases in the middle. The CDR3 runs 15 residues. The DNA of the CDR3 is TGTGCCAGCAGCGGCCCGGGGGTACGGTACAATGAGCAGTTCTTC. It codes for CASSGPGVRYNEQFF.

The gene calls are TRBV25-1 and TRBJ1-1; D gene unclear. Germline V gene sequence: CDR1 MGHDK, CDR2 SYGVNS. With 0 bases removed from V and 1 base from J, the gap between germline ends came to 6 bases. CDR3 size: 14 residues. CDR3 sequence: CASSEYNRNTEAFF. The CDR3 DNA is TGTGCCAGCAGTGAATATAACAGGAACACTGAAGCTTTCTTT.

V usage is TRBV6-2 or TRBV6-3 and J usage is TRBJ2-7, with TRBD2 as a possible D gene (6 bases). The V end was cut by 2 bases, the J end by 3 bases, with 11 bases between. CDR1 and CDR2 from the germline V gene are MNHEY and SVGEGT. This CDR3 comprises 14 residues. The CDR3 loop reads CASSYAGTIYEQYF. In nucleotides, the CDR3 is TGTGCCAGCAGTTACGCGGGGACCATCTACGAGCAGTACTTC.

A note on this clone: Other DNA sequences in the sample encode the same CDR3. This chain joins TRBV19 and TRBJ1-5, with D tentatively TRBD1 (6 bases). This CDR3 is 13 amino acids long. Trimming removed 0 bases from V and 6 bases from J, with 6 bases in between. Germline-derived CDR1 and CDR2 are LNHDA and SQIVND (reference sequence). CDR3 sequence: CASSIDRGQPQHF. For the CDR3, the DNA is TGTGCCAGTAGTATAGACAGGGGTCAGCCCCAGCATTTT.